Each of the 16 T cell receptor beta chains below was sequenced from the same sample in a study of T cell repertoires in cytomegalovirus infection. Using its own MiXCR run on the reads, TCRdb lists one record per CDR3 protein. The sample yields 200,000 to 300,000 distinct CDR3 sequences, around 15% seen once. The sequencing input was PBMCs. The receptors shown here come from a human donor in good health (CMV status not recorded). Some clones in this sample may be carry-over from other donors' samples.

In this sample, this clonotype turned up once. Being one base from a much bigger clone, this may be a read error. The chain has TRBV28 and TRBJ2-1; D not resolved. V dropped 4 bases and J dropped 8 bases, with 15 bases sitting between them. Germline V gives CDR1 MDHEN, CDR2 SYDVKM. The CDR3 sequence is 14 residues long. CDR3 amino acids: CASSSGSYYDEQFF. In nucleotides, the CDR3 is TGTGCCAGCAGTTCGGGCAGTTATTACGATGAGCAGTTCTTC.

This chain uses TRBV19 with TRBJ1-1; D ambiguous. The CDR3 consists of 14 residues. The V gene's germline CDR1 is LNHDA and CDR2 SQIVND (reference sequence). Trimming took off 5 bases at V and 4 bases at J, with 14 bases between the two ends. The CDR3 region is CASSLLGFGTEAFF. CDR3 coding DNA: TGTGCCAGTAGTCTTCTTGGGTTCGGCACTGAAGCTTTCTTT.

This clonotype has only a few counts. The rearrangement links TRBV20-1 to TRBJ2-1; TRBD2 agrees at 13 bases. This CDR3 has 19 residues. Trimming at V came to 6 bases and at J to 7 bases, leaving 21 bases not matched to a gene. CDR1 is DFQATT and CDR2 is SNEGSKA in the germline V gene (reference sequence). CDR3 residues: CSASTKGLAGQTPQNEQFF. CDR3 nucleotides: TGCAGTGCGAGTACTAAGGGACTAGCGGGACAAACCCCCCAGAATGAGCAGTTCTTC.

This clonotype came up a few times. This chain connects TRBV6-1 to TRBJ2-3; TRBD2 is a possible D gene (6 bases). Germline values: CDR1 MNHNS, CDR2 SASEGT. V was shortened by 6 bases and J by 6 bases, with 16 bases between the two germline ends. The CDR3 has 14 residues. This CDR3 is CASSRGTPKDTQYF. CDR3 DNA sequence: TGTGCCAGCAGCCGCGGGACTCCTAAGGATACGCAGTATTTT.

This clonotype appeared a few times. The CDR3 DNA reads as TGCAGCGTTGAAGAGGGCTCCATGGGCTTCTACAATGAGCAGTTCTTC. Translated: CSVEEGSMGFYNEQFF. V and J are TRBV29-1 and TRBJ2-1; D gene uncertain. Looked up from germline, CDR1 is SQVTM and CDR2 is ANQGSEA. V was clipped by 0 bases and J by 3 bases, with 15 bases between them. CDR3 length equals 16 residues.

This clonotype was picked up many times. The chain employs TRBV7-9 and TRBJ1-4, with no clear D. The germline V and J ends were trimmed by 3 bases and 13 bases, with 15 bases remaining between them. This CDR3 region has 13 residues. Germline values: CDR1 SEHNR, CDR2 FQNEAQ (reference sequence). The CDR3 DNA reads as TGTGCCAGCAGCTTTTCCCCGGCCGTTTCACTGTTTTTT. Translating gives CASSFSPAVSLFF. The full variable domain, completed using reference TRBV7-9 and TRBJ1-4, is DTGVSQNPRHKITKRGQNVTFRCDPISEHNRLYWYRQTLGQGPEFLTYFQNEAQLEKSRLLSDRFSAERPKGSFSTLEIQRTEQGDSAMYLCASSFSPAVSLFFGSGTQLSVL.

This rearrangement joins TRBV29-1 to TRBJ1-2, with no clear D. Germline V gene sequence: CDR1 SQVTM, CDR2 ANQGSEA. The CDR3 runs 12 residues. Trimming removed 4 bases from V and 4 bases from J, with 10 bases in between. In nucleotides, the CDR3 is TGCAGCGTTGGGGAGGGCGGCTATGGCTACACCTTC. It specifies CSVGEGGYGYTF.

The sample holds many counts of this clonotype. In DNA form, the CDR3 reads TGTGCCAGCAGCTTAGGTCTCGGTGTTGAGACCCAGTACTTC. It specifies CASSLGLGVETQYF. The V and J genes are TRBV7-2 and TRBJ2-5; D is unresolved. Trimming pared 1 base from V and 5 bases from J, leaving 11 bases between. Germline lookup yields CDR1 SGHTA and CDR2 FQGNSA. CDR3 size: 14 residues.

This clonotype came up many times. This rearrangement joins TRBV6-6 to TRBJ2-7; TRBD1 might be the D (5 bases). The CDR3 has 13 amino acids. Looked up from germline, CDR1 is MNHNY and CDR2 is SVGAGI (reference sequence). Trimming left V 4 bases short and J 2 bases short, with 9 bases between. The CDR3 loop reads CASSSDRTYEQYF. The CDR3 region has the DNA TGTGCCAGCAGTTCCGACAGAACCTACGAGCAGTACTTC.

V gene TRBV20-1 combines with J gene TRBJ2-7; no clear D. Germline CDR1 and CDR2: DFQATT and SNEGSKA (reference sequence). The germline V and J ends were trimmed by 6 bases and 2 bases, with 11 bases remaining between them. The CDR3 has 12 residues. CDR3 in amino acids: CSASRKTYEQYF. DNA of the CDR3: TGCAGTGCAAGCAGGAAAACCTACGAGCAGTACTTC.

In this sample, this clonotype turned up many times. V gene TRBV7-2 combines with J gene TRBJ2-3; 10 bases fit TRBD1. The V gene's germline CDR1 is SGHTA and CDR2 FQGNSA. The CDR3 contains 15 residues. V lost 3 bases, J lost 6 bases, and 6 bases stayed unmatched. The chain's CDR3 is CASSLGTGATDTQYF. The CDR3, as DNA: TGTGCCAGCAGCTTGGGGACAGGGGCCACGGATACGCAGTATTTT.

This clonotype was detected a few times. This chain connects TRBV20-1 to TRBJ2-7; D tentatively fits TRBD1 or TRBD2 (5 bases each). Looked up from germline, CDR1 is DFQATT and CDR2 is SNEGSKA (reference sequence). V lost 3 bases to trimming and J lost 0 bases, with 12 bases between them. The CDR3 runs to 14 residues. CDR3 protein: CSASPRDLSYEQYF. CDR3 nucleotide sequence: TGCAGTGCTAGCCCCCGGGACCTCTCCTACGAGCAGTACTTC.

This clonotype showed up just a few times. The chain has TRBV7-2 and TRBJ1-5; D not resolved. In germline, CDR1 is SGHTA, CDR2 FQGNSA. V lost 2 bases, J lost 2 bases, and 10 bases lay in between. The CDR3 is 15 residues long. CDR3 nucleotide sequence: TGTGCCAGCAGCTTACAGGAGGATCGCAATCAGCCCCAGCATTTT. It yields the protein CASSLQEDRNQPQHF.

The chain has TRBV11-2 and TRBJ1-4; D is unclear. V shed 0 bases and J shed 8 bases, with 7 bases lying between them. Germline CDR1 reads SGHAT; CDR2 reads FQNNGV. The CDR3 runs 13 residues. CDR3 protein: CASSLDPGEKLFF. In nucleotides, the CDR3 is TGTGCCAGCAGCTTAGATCCGGGGGAAAAACTGTTTTTT.

This clonotype has ten or more counts. The rearrangement uses TRBV7-2 and TRBJ2-5, with unresolved D. The V gene's germline CDR1 is SGHTA and CDR2 FQGNSA. V was cut by 1 base and J by 2 bases, with 8 bases left in between. The CDR3 totals 14 residues. The CDR3 nucleotides read TGTGCCAGCAGCTTAGGCCCCAGTCAAGAGACCCAGTACTTC. It is translated as CASSLGPSQETQYF.

This clonotype was observed a few times. The V and J genes are TRBV12-3 or TRBV12-4 and TRBJ1-6; 8 positions match TRBD1. The length of the CDR3 is 14 residues. V shed 5 bases and J 7 bases; nucleotides not matched to a gene: 4. CDR3: CASSAGTGNSPLHF. In nucleotides, the CDR3 is TGTGCCAGCAGTGCCGGGACAGGAAATTCACCCCTCCACTTT.